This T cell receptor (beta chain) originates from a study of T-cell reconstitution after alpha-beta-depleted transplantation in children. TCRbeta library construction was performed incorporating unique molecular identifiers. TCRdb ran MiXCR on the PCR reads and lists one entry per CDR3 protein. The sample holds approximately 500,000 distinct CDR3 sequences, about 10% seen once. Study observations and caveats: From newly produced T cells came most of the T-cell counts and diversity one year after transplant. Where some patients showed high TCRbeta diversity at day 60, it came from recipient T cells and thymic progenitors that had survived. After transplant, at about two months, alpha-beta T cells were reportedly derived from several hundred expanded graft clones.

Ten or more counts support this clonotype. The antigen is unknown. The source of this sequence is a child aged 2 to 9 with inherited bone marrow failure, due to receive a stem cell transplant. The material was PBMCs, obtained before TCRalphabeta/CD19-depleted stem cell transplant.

The CDR3 loop reads CASSLEGAPSAFF. The CDR3 DNA is TGTGCCAGCAGCTTGGAGGGGGCACCCTCCGCTTTCTTT. V is TRBV5-6 and J is TRBJ1-1; 7 bases line up with TRBD1. The CDR3 contains 13 residues. The germline V gene has CDR1 SGHDT and CDR2 YYEEEE. Trimming removed 0 bases from V and 11 bases from J; junction bases left unmatched: 7.